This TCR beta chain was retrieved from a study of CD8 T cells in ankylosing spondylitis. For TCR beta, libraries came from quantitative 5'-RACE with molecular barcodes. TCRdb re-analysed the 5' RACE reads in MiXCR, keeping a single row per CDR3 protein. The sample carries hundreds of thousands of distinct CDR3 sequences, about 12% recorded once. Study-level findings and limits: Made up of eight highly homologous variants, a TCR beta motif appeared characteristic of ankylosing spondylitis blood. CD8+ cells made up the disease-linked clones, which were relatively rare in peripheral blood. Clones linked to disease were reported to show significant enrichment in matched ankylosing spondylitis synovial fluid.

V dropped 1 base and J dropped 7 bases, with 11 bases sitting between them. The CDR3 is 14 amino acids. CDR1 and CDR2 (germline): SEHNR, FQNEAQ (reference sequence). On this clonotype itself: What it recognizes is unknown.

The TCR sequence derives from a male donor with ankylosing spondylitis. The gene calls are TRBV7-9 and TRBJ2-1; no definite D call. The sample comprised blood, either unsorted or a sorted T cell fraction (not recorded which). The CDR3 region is CASSLDLAANEQFF. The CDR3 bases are TGTGCCAGCAGCTTAGACCTGGCGGCAAATGAGCAGTTCTTC.